Described below is a single T cell receptor (beta chain) sequence and its context. The source of the sample is a study of PD-L1 blockade in urothelial cancer. Study as a whole: Previous chemotherapy exposure amounted to 0 to 3 regimens for patients.

J gave up 5 bases and V 3 bases, and 8 bases lay outside the gene matches. The CDR3 extends over 16 amino acids. Germline lookup yields CDR1 SGHRS and CDR2 YFSETQ. The data were produced by immunoSEQ multiplex PCR, yet TCRdb's version contains in-frame clones alone and is incomplete. The sample consists of about 21,000 clones, around 89% of them appearing once. The TCR comes from a woman in her sixties or seventies with urothelial cancer. The source was PBMCs, collected around atezolizumab (anti-PD-L1) treatment. The gene calls are TRBV5-1 and TRBJ2-5; 12 bases are a match to TRBD2. The chain's CDR3 is CASSSTTSGRTETQYF. CDR3 coding DNA: TGCGCCAGCAGCTCCACCACTAGCGGGAGGACGGAGACCCAGTACTTC.